This T cell receptor (beta chain) was captured in a study of blood T cell repertoires in COVID-19 (dated by TCRdb to the early 2020s). Looking at the study overall: The collaborator samples originated in the United States, Italy and Spain and spanned the acute and convalescent phases of COVID-19. The material from the prospective study consisted of cDNA or gDNA derived from T cells, B-cell-depleted T cells, or PBMCs. Subjects who had been exposed to COVID-19, were actively infected with it, or had recovered from it provided the deeply sampled blood TCRbeta repertoires that made up the dataset. The repertoires were released in a freely available public database meant as a resource for research on the immune response to SARS-CoV-2. The samples were drawn from two sources: the first 160 participants of the ongoing ImmuneRACE study, and 1,000 to 1,500 subjects contributed by 6 global collaborators. Nearly every sample came with metadata listing a de-identified subject ID, COVID-19 status, age in years and sex. Where available, HLA class I and class II types were obtained from metadata supplied by the sample provider rather than from assay-based typing. The paper as a whole reports these results and caveats: The quantity of clinical and demographic metadata differed by source and by participant and was supplied without curation.

Whole blood was collected in K2EDTA tubes by collaborating institutions according to the institutions' own protocols. Collaborator samples were shipped for TCRbeta analysis as frozen whole blood, isolated PBMCs, or DNA extracted from either sample type. The germline V gene provides CDR1 SGHTA and CDR2 FQGNSA. From V the trimming removes 3 bases and from J it removes 4 bases, while the gene matches leave 3 bases of the junction unaccounted for. Measured from the cysteine to the phenylalanine, the CDR3 is 15 residues long. CDR3 DNA is the only sequence kept; it has 45 bases, read in frame from the first base. The immunoSEQ Assay, a bias-controlled multiplex PCR, was used to amplify TCRbeta CDR3 regions from genomic DNA. As for the original processing: The number of nucleated cells in each sample was estimated from the amplification of reference gene primers within the assay. To quantify the absolute abundance of each unique TCRbeta CDR3 rearrangement, sequence reads were collapsed and filtered. For each sample, productive Simpson clonality was calculated as the square root of Simpson's diversity index over productive rearrangements. TCRdb mirrors the immuneACCESS table, restricted to in-frame sequences. Some clones are absent from its copies; in checked studies, under half trace to an unresolved V gene, and the reason for the others is unknown. For V, J and clone size, that table is used; D and trimming come from the DNA. This sample gives some 190,000 clones in total; roughly four fifths of them show up just once. Of the sample, 9.5% to 15% falls within the top ten clones.

A few counts support this clone. The antigen this receptor binds is unknown. One base away there is no much larger clone; base qualities are not given. What was sequenced was peripheral blood. The rearrangement joined TRBV7-2 to TRBJ2-1; 10 middle bases align to TRBD2. This clonotype was obtained from a woman between 45 and 60 years old with acute or convalescent COVID-19. The DNA sequence is as follows: TGTGCCAGCAGCTTCCTAGCGGGGGTGTACAATGAGCAGTTCTTC. The translation is CASSFLAGVYNEQFF.